This is a list of T cell receptor beta chains from one sample in a study of blood T cell repertoires in COVID-19. Sequencing was performed with immunoSEQ multiplex PCR; in TCRdb, only in-frame clones are kept and a portion is missing. The data show approximately 180,000 clones, about 84% seen once. Sequencing was done on a sample of peripheral blood. The receptors were sampled from an older person with COVID-19, enrolled during active disease. The CDR3 runs from the conserved cysteine through the conserved F or W. The D gene is left open where the match is weak. The size entry is marked missing in some rows and otherwise reads once, few, many or a size class.

>.|TRBJ2-3|17|TRBV7-2|.
CASSLATGVWSTDTQYF
TGTGCCAGCAGCTTAGCTACGGGGGTGTGGAGCACAGATACGCAGTATTTT
>.|TRBJ1-1|15|TRBV7-9|TRBD1
CASSRSGQGNTEAFF
TGTGCCAGCAGCCGTAGCGGACAGGGGAACACTGAAGCTTTCTTT
>.|TRBJ1-2|12|TRBV19|.
CASSIEGYGYTF
TGTGCCAGTAGTATTGAGGGCTATGGCTACACCTTC
>.|TRBJ1-2|14|TRBV5-1|.
CASSLDAGRYGYTF
TGCGCCAGCAGCCTTGACGCAGGGAGGTATGGCTACACCTTC
>once|TRBJ2-1|17|TRBV11-2|TRBD2
CASSLDLGTSGANEQFF
TGTGCCAGCAGCTTAGATTTAGGGACTAGCGGGGCAAATGAGCAGTTCTTC
>.|TRBJ2-2|13|TRBV28|.
CASLERDTGELFF
TGTGCCAGTTTAGAGAGAGACACCGGGGAGCTGTTTTTT
>.|TRBJ1-1|16|TRBV27|TRBD1
CASSRRTGIMNTEAFF
TGTGCCAGCAGTCGCCGGACAGGGATAATGAACACTGAAGCTTTCTTT
>.|TRBJ1-5|12|TRBV3-1/TRBV3-2|.
CASSQAGQPQHF
TGTGCCAGCAGCCAAGCAGGGCAGCCCCAGCATTTT
>.|TRBJ1-1|12|TRBV10-3|.
CAISGTGPEAFF
TGTGCCATCAGTGGGACTGGACCCGAAGCTTTCTTT
>.|TRBJ2-5|14|TRBV28|.
CASMAGASSGTQYF
TGTGCCAGCATGGCAGGGGCTAGCTCAGGCACCCAGTACTTC
>.|TRBJ1-5|15|TRBV19|TRBD1
CASGRDRGVGQPQHF
TGTGCCAGTGGCCGGGACAGGGGAGTCGGTCAGCCCCAGCATTTT
>.|TRBJ1-5|18|TRBV9|TRBD1
CASSPSGQTVQINQPQHF
TGTGCCAGCAGCCCCTCGGGACAGACCGTCCAAATCAATCAGCCCCAGCATTTT
>.|TRBJ1-5|15|TRBV6-6|TRBD1
CASSDWGQGNQPQHF
TGTGCCAGCAGTGATTGGGGACAGGGCAATCAGCCCCAGCATTTT
>.|TRBJ1-1|14|TRBV9|.
CASSVGARGTEAFF
TGTGCCAGCAGCGTAGGTGCTCGAGGCACTGAAGCTTTCTTT
>.|TRBJ2-1|15|TRBV6-5|TRBD2
CASSSGTSGTNEQFF
TGTGCCAGCAGTTCCGGGACTAGCGGGACCAATGAGCAGTTCTTC
>.|TRBJ2-1|17|TRBV7-2|TRBD1
CASSLVPTGTGLTEQFF
TGTGCCAGCAGCTTAGTGCCCACCGGGACAGGGCTGACTGAGCAGTTCTTC
>few|TRBJ1-3|11|TRBV20-1|.
CSAGWTDTIYF
TGCAGTGCTGGATGGACAGACACCATATATTTT
>few|TRBJ1-5|15|TRBV4-3|.
CASSQEVGGVQPQHF
TGCGCCAGCAGCCAAGAGGTGGGAGGGGTTCAGCCCCAGCATTTT
>.|TRBJ1-1|15|TRBV10-3|TRBD1
CAISREGAGNTEAFF
TGTGCCATCAGCAGAGAGGGGGCGGGGAACACTGAAGCTTTCTTT
>.|TRBJ2-1|18|TRBV28|.
CASSLPGGYRDKNNEQFF
TGTGCCAGCAGTTTACCGGGGGGTTATCGGGACAAAAACAATGAGCAGTTCTTC
>once|TRBJ2-5|16|TRBV3-1/TRBV3-2|.
CASSQSGGDFQETQYF
TGTGCCAGCAGCCAATCGGGCGGGGACTTCCAAGAGACCCAGTACTTC
>.|TRBJ1-2|13|TRBV2|.
CASSESGVYGYTF
TGTGCCAGCAGTGAATCGGGTGTCTATGGCTACACCTTC
>.|TRBJ2-7|15|TRBV15|TRBD1
CATSRDYQGVYEQYF
TGTGCCACCAGCAGAGATTACCAGGGGGTCTACGAGCAGTACTTC
>.|TRBJ2-7|14|TRBV18|TRBD1
CASSRRQGAEEQYF
TGTGCCAGCTCACGACGACAGGGGGCAGAGGAGCAGTACTTC
>.|TRBJ2-1|16|TRBV11-2|TRBD1
CASSSFPTGGTVSEFF
TGTGCCAGCAGCTCCTTCCCCACAGGGGGCACCGTTTCAGAGTTCTTC
>.|TRBJ1-1|15|TRBV11-2|.
CASSNLRGGYTEAFF
TGTGCCAGCAGCAACCTGAGGGGGGGGTACACTGAAGCTTTCTTT